This T cell receptor (beta chain) was obtained from a study of control samples from healthy donors and cancer patients. Profiled with immunoSEQ multiplex PCR; TCRdb holds only in-frame clones, not every one. Of 95,000 to 150,000 clones listed, roughly nine tenths are singletons. The specimen was blood. This clonotype was sampled from a man between 50 and 59 years old in good health.

The CDR3 loop is CASRRGGPLHF. CDR3 sequence (DNA): TGTGCCAGCAGACGCGGGGGGCCCCTCCACTTT. The V and J genes are TRBV6-5 and TRBJ1-6; possible D gene TRBD1, 5 bases. The CDR3 has 11 amino acids. V was trimmed by 6 bases and J by 13 bases, leaving 10 bases between them. Germline CDR1 reads MNHEY; CDR2 reads SVGAGI.